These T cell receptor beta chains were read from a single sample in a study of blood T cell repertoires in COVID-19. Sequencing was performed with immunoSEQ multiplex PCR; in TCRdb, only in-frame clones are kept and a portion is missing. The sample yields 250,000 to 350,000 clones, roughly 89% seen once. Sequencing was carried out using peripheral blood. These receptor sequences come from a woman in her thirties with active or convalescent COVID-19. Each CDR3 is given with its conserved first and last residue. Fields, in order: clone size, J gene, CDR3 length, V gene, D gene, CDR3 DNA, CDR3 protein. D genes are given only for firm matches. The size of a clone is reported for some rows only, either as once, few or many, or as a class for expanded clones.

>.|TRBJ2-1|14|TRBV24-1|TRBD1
TGTGCCACCAGCCCGGGACAGGGCTACAATGAGCAGTTCTTC
CATSPGQGYNEQFF
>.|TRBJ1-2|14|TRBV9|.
TGTGCCAGCAGCGTGCCACGAGAGGGCTATGGCTACACCTTC
CASSVPREGYGYTF
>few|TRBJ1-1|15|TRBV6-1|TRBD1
TGTGCCAGCAGTGAAGCCCTAACAGGGGGATACGAAGCTTTCTTT
CASSEALTGGYEAFF
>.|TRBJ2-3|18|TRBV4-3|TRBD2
TGCGCCAGCAGCCAAGATTTGGGACTAGCGGGGATCACAGATACGCAGTATTTT
CASSQDLGLAGITDTQYF
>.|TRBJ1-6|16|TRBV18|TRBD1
TGTGCCAGCTCACCTTGGACAGGATCCTATAATTCACCCCTCCACTTT
CASSPWTGSYNSPLHF
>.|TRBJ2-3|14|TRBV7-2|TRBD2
TGTGCCAGCAGCCCCGGACTAGCCGGGGCAACGCAGTATTTT
CASSPGLAGATQYF
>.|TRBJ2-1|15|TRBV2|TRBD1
TGTGCCAGCATCGATGGGACAGGGGTATCAAATGAGCAGTTCTTC
CASIDGTGVSNEQFF
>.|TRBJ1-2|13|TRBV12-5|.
TGTGCTAGTGGGACAGGAGAGTTCTATGGCTACACCTTC
CASGTGEFYGYTF
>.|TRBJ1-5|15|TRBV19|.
TGTGCCAGTAGGGCACGGGACATAATAAATCAGCCCCAGCATTTT
CASRARDIINQPQHF
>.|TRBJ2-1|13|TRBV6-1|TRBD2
TGTGCCAGCAGTGAACGGGGGGACAATGAGCAGTTCTTC
CASSERGDNEQFF
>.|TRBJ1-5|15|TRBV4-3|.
TGCGCCAGCAGCCAAGTTTTGGGGGGTCGGCAGCCCCAGCATTTT
CASSQVLGGRQPQHF
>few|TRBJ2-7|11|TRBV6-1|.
TGTGCCAGCAGTGATCTTTACGAGCAGTACTTC
CASSDLYEQYF
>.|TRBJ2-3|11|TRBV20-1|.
TGCAGTGCAATTTCCCAGGATACGCAGTATTTT
CSAISQDTQYF
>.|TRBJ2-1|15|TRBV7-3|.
TGTGCCAGCAGCTTAGGGCGGGGGCCCCACAATGAGCAGTTCTTC
CASSLGRGPHNEQFF
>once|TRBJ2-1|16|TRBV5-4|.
TGTGCCAGCAGCCCGTATAAACAGGGTCCCTACAATGAGCAGTTCTTC
CASSPYKQGPYNEQFF
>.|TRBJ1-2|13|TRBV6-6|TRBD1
TGTGCCAGCAGGACGGGGACAGGGCTTGGCTACACCTTC
CASRTGTGLGYTF
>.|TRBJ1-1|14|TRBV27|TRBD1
TGTGCCAGCAGAGACAGGGGGGGGAGCACTGAAGCTTTCTTT
CASRDRGGSTEAFF
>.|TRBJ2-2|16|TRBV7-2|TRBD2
TGTGCCAGCAGCTTACCCGGACTAGCGGGATCCGGGGAGCTGTTTTTT
CASSLPGLAGSGELFF
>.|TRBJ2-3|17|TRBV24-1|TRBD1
TGTGCCACCAGTGTCGCCGGGACAGGTAGTGGCACAGATACGCAGTATTTT
CATSVAGTGSGTDTQYF
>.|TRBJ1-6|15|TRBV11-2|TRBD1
TGTGCCAGCAGCTCGCGGGGACAGGGGAATTCACCCCTCCACTTT
CASSSRGQGNSPLHF
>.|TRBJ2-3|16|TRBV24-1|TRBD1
TGTGCCACCAGTGATTTGAGGACAGGGGGACCAGATACGCAGTATTTT
CATSDLRTGGPDTQYF
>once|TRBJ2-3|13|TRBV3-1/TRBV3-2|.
TGTGCCAGCAGCCAGCGTAGCACAGATACGCAGTATTTT
CASSQRSTDTQYF
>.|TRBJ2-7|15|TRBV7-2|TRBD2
TGTGCCAGCAGCTTAAAGTCTAGCGGGTCCTACGAGCAGTACTTC
CASSLKSSGSYEQYF
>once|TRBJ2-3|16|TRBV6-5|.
TGTGCCAGCAGTTCCCGTGGTGGGGCTAGCACAGATACGCAGTATTTT
CASSSRGGASTDTQYF
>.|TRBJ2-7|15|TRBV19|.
TGTGCCAGTAGTATTAGCGGACTTCTCAACTACGAGCAGTACTTC
CASSISGLLNYEQYF
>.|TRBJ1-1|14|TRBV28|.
TGTGCCAGCAGTGGGGGATGGGGGGACACTGAAGCTTTCTTT
CASSGGWGDTEAFF